Sequencing of this T cell receptor (beta chain) was carried out in a study of shared clonotypes between healthy human individuals. About the study: With ages of 18 to 49, the donors were a couple of women and three men. CD4 naive cells filled three plates per donor, CD4 memory three, CD8 naive two and CD8 memory one. Study results and caveats: Enrolling few donors narrowed the genetic and exposure-history diversity that was represented.

The germline gives CDR1 MGHRA, CDR2 YSYEKL. Between the trimmed V and J ends, which lost 4 bases and 5 bases, there was a span of 5 bases. The CDR3 totals 11 residues. As regards this clone: What it binds is unknown.

The assay used deep level. Produced via immunoSEQ multiplex PCR; TCRdb's table is partial and in-frame only. The sample consists of 2.3 million or so clones, approximately 93% of them appearing once. J is TRBJ1-2 and V is TRBV4-1, with D unclear. This sequence originates from a man younger than 35 in good health. Some clones in this sample may be carry-over from other donors' samples. The sample taken for sequencing was naive CD4+ T cells from PBMCs. Subset given: CD45RA+ positively selected. The CDR3 DNA reads TGCGCCAGCAGCCTAGGATATGGCTACACCTTC. Translating it yields CASSLGYGYTF.